This is a list of T cell receptor beta chains from one sample in a study of T cell repertoires in cytomegalovirus infection. These receptors are not linked to any known antigen. TCRdb re-analysed the reads in MiXCR, keeping a single row per CDR3 protein. The sample lists about 890,000 distinct CDR3 sequences; 25% to 40% were seen once. The starting material was cultured CD8+ T cells from PBMCs, obtained from culture after CMV antigen stimulation. The receptors were sampled from a human donor in good health (CMV status not recorded). Some clones in this sample may be carry-over from other donors' samples. The CDR3 runs from the conserved cysteine through the conserved F or W. D genes are given only for firm matches. Some rows have no size entry. The others give once, few or many, or a class for an expanded clone.

>-|TRBV20-1|-|TRBJ2-1
TGCAGTGCTAGAGATCGGGACGGACATGGACACAATGAGCAGTTCTTC
CSARDRDGHGHNEQFF
>-|TRBV7-9|-|TRBJ1-2
TGTGCCAGCAGCCCCCCCCCAGCAGGAGCTAACTATGGCTACACCTTC
CASSPPPAGANYGYTF
>-|TRBV5-1|-|TRBJ2-3
TGCGCCAGCAGCTTGGGGGACTCGTACACAGATACGCAGTATTTT
CASSLGDSYTDTQYF
>few|TRBV7-8|-|TRBJ1-2
TGTGCCAGCAGCTTAATTTTGGCACGAGCTAACTATGGCTACACCTTC
CASSLILARANYGYTF
>-|TRBV6-6|-|TRBJ1-1
TGTGCCAGCAGCCGGACAGTCTTTGAAGCTTTCTTT
CASSRTVFEAFF
>-|TRBV19|-|TRBJ2-1
TGTGCCAGTAGTAAAAGAGGGCAAGAGCAGTTCTTC
CASSKRGQEQFF
>many|TRBV7-8|-|TRBJ1-3
TGTGCCAGCAGCGTCGGAGAGAGAAGGGAAGGAAACACCATATATTTT
CASSVGERREGNTIYF
>-|TRBV28|TRBD1|TRBJ2-2
TGTGCCAGCAGTTTATTCAGGGGGATCGGCGGGGAGCTGTTTTTT
CASSLFRGIGGELFF
>-|TRBV6-1|TRBD1|TRBJ1-1
TGTGCCAGCAGTGAAAACCAGGGGGGACTGACTGAAGCTTTCTTT
CASSENQGGLTEAFF
>-|TRBV24-1|-|TRBJ2-2
TGTGCCACCAGTGACACGACAGATTACACCGGGGAGCTGTTTTTT
CATSDTTDYTGELFF
>many|TRBV7-6|-|TRBJ1-1
TGTGCCAGCAGCTTAGAATGGGGAAGCCCTGAAGCTTTCTTT
CASSLEWGSPEAFF
>few|TRBV15|TRBD2|TRBJ2-1
TGTGCCACCAGCAGTGAGTCCGGGGGGGAAAGGCTTTGGGAGCAGTTCTTC
CATSSESGGERLWEQFF
>-|TRBV7-4|-|TRBJ2-1
TGTGCCAGCAGCTTAGCCAGGGGAGTGGTTGATGAGCAGTTCTTC
CASSLARGVVDEQFF
>-|TRBV7-2|TRBD2|TRBJ2-3
TGTGCCAGCAGCTTAGGGTGGACTAGCGGGGCAAACACAGATACGCAGTATTTT
CASSLGWTSGANTDTQYF
>-|TRBV4-1|TRBD2|TRBJ2-3
TGCGCCAGCAGCCAAGGCCAGGGAGGGGCAGATACGCAGTTTTTT
CASSQGQGGADTQFF
>-|TRBV6-5|TRBD1|TRBJ2-7
TGTGCCAGCAGTTACACAGGGGGCAGCTCCTACGAGCAGTACTTC
CASSYTGGSSYEQYF
>few|TRBV7-9|-|TRBJ1-2
TGTGCCAGCAGCTTAGGGGCGTCGGGCTATGGCTACACCTTC
CASSLGASGYGYTF
>few|TRBV7-3|TRBD2|TRBJ2-5
TGTGCCAGCAGCCCCGGGGAGGGTCAAGAGACCCAGTACTTC
CASSPGEGQETQYF
>-|TRBV12-3/TRBV12-4|-|TRBJ1-2
TGTGCCAGCAGCTTGACAGTTTACTATGGCTACACCTTC
CASSLTVYYGYTF
>-|TRBV6-6|-|TRBJ1-2
TGTGCCAGCAGTTACCGGCCTGACTATGGCTACACCTTC
CASSYRPDYGYTF
>once|TRBV20-1|-|TRBJ1-6
TGCAGTGCCATGGAGATGTCCTATAATTCACCCCTCCACTTT
CSAMEMSYNSPLHF
>few|TRBV7-9|TRBD1|TRBJ2-7
TGTGCCAGCAGCTCCCCGGGGGACAGGTCGATCTACGAGCAGTACTTC
CASSSPGDRSIYEQYF
>few|TRBV19|-|TRBJ1-1
TGTGCCAGTACAGGGATCCCTAACACTGAAGCTTTCTTT
CASTGIPNTEAFF
>-|TRBV7-9|TRBD1|TRBJ2-1
TGTGCCAGCAGCTCGACTTGGGACAGGGCGGTGTTCTTC
CASSSTWDRAVFF
>-|TRBV20-1|-|TRBJ1-1
TGCAGTGCTATTGGGGGCACGGACACTGAAGCTTTCTTT
CSAIGGTDTEAFF
>-|TRBV18|TRBD2|TRBJ2-3
TGTGCCAGCTCTTCCGGGGGGAACCGGGCAGATACGCAGTATTTT
CASSSGGNRADTQYF